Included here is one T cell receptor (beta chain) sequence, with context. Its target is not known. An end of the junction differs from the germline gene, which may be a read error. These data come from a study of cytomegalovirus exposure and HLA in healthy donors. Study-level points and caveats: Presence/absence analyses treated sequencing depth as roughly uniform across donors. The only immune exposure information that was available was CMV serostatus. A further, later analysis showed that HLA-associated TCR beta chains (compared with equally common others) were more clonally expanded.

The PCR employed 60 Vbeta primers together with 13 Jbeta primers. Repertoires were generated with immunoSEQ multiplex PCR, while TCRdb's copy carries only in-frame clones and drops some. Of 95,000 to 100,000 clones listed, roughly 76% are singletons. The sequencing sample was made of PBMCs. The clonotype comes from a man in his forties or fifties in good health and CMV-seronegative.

The CDR3, as DNA: TGTTCCAGCAGCTTTAACCCGAGGCAGGGGGCGTACGAGCAGTACTTC. Amino acids: CSSSFNPRQGAYEQYF. This rearrangement joins TRBV7-9 to TRBJ2-7, with 8 bases aligning to TRBD1. Germline lookup yields CDR1 SEHNR and CDR2 FQNEAQ (reference sequence). The CDR3 extends over 16 amino acids. Drawing the rest from reference TRBV7-9 and TRBJ2-7, the complete variable domain is DTGVSQNPRHKITKRGQNVTFRCDPISEHNRLYWYRQTLGQGPEFLTYFQNEAQLEKSRLLSDRFSAERPKGSFSTLEIQRTEQGDSAMYLCSSSFNPRQGAYEQYFGPGTRLTVT.